This T cell receptor beta chain came from a study of blood T cell repertoires in COVID-19. Study information: Some COVID-19 samples were acute and others convalescent; all came from the United States, Italy and Spain.

This clone has a single count. The CDR3 extends over 16 amino acids. From germline, CDR1 is KGHSH and CDR2 LQKENI. Trimming took 5 bases from V and 3 from J; bases not matched to a gene: 9. TCRdb's table, derived via immunoSEQ multiplex PCR, lists solely in-frame clones and lacks some. This table has around 250,000 clones, about 80% appearing once. The sequenced sample consisted of peripheral blood. This clonotype was obtained from an elderly woman with acute or convalescent COVID-19. The chain is built from TRBV18 and TRBJ2-3, with 9 bases fitting TRBD2. CDR3 loop: CASSTGLAGLTDTQYF. CDR3 nucleotides: TGTGCCAGCTCAACGGGACTAGCCGGTCTTACAGATACGCAGTATTTT.